Shown below are 9 T cell receptor beta chains from a single sample sequenced in a study of blood T cell repertoires in COVID-19. Here immunoSEQ multiplex PCR was the method, and the copy in TCRdb shows in-frame clones only, minus some. Of some 97,000 clones listed, just over 85% are singletons. The sequenced sample was peripheral blood. The receptors here all came from a human donor in a cohort sampled during active COVID-19.

This chain uses TRBV7-3 with TRBJ2-3; D gene uncertain. The CDR3 runs 13 residues. The germline gives CDR1 SGHTA, CDR2 FQGTGA. V lost 5 bases to trimming and J lost 8 bases, with 14 bases between them. The CDR3 bases are TGTGCCAGCAGCCCAACTCTAGGCATTACGCAGTATTTT. Amino acid sequence: CASSPTLGITQYF. The full variable domain, completed using reference TRBV7-3 and TRBJ2-3, is GAGVSQTPSNKVTEKGKYVELRCDPISGHTALYWYRQSLGQGPEFLIYFQGTGAADDSGLPNDRFFAVRPEGSVSTLKIQRTERGDSAVYLCASSPTLGITQYFGPGTRLTVL.

This chain joins TRBV14 and TRBJ2-1; possibly TRBD2 for D (6 bases). The germline V gene has CDR1 SGHDN and CDR2 FVKESK. V lost 2 bases and J lost 7, with 12 bases in between. The length of the CDR3 is 14 residues. CDR3 region: CASSQPGLRNEQFF. The CDR3 nucleotides are TGTGCCAGCAGCCAACCCGGACTAAGGAATGAGCAGTTCTTC.

Concerning this clone itself: Germline and junction disagree at one end, which may indicate a read error. This chain links TRBV6-1 with TRBJ2-2; tentatively, D is TRBD2 (6 bases). The V gene's germline CDR1 is MNHNS and CDR2 SASEGT. The CDR3 contains 13 residues. In nucleotides, the CDR3 is TGTGCCAGCAGTGACGGACTCGGCGGGGTTAGGGTTTTT. Protein product: CASSDGLGGVRVF.

For the CDR3, the DNA is TGTGCCAGCTCCCAGGCCTCTTCAAGGGGTTCCAATGAGCAGTTCTTC. As protein: CASSQASSRGSNEQFF. This chain connects TRBV18 to TRBJ2-1, with D possibly TRBD1 on 5 matching bases. Trimming stripped 6 bases from V and 6 bases from J, with 21 bases between. The length of the CDR3 is 16 residues. Per germline, CDR1 KGHSH and CDR2 LQKENI. The variable domain in full, completed from reference TRBV18 and TRBJ2-1, reads NAGVMQNPRHLVRRRGQEARLRCSPMKGHSHVYWYRQLPEEGLKFMVYLQKENIIDESGMPKERFSAEFPKEGPSILRIQQVVRGDSAAYFCASSQASSRGSNEQFFGPGTRLTVL.

This chain uses TRBV10-2 with TRBJ2-2; 8 positions match TRBD1. This CDR3 spans 15 amino acids. V was clipped by 6 bases and J by 1 base; unmatched bases: 4. Germline V gives CDR1 WSHSY, CDR2 SAAADI. The CDR3 reads CASRNRGKNTGELFF. The CDR3 region has the DNA TGCGCCAGCAGGAACAGGGGGAAGAACACCGGGGAGCTGTTTTTT.

CDR3: CAWSVRTSGADTQYF. The DNA for the CDR3 is TGTGCCTGGAGTGTACGGACTAGCGGAGCAGATACGCAGTATTTT. The chain employs TRBV30 and TRBJ2-3, with 10 bases identical to TRBD2. Germline CDR1 GTSNPN, CDR2 SVGIG (reference sequence). This CDR3 is 15 amino acids long. V shed 0 bases, J shed 4 bases, and the junction held 4 bases outside the gene matches.

The genes are TRBV5-8 and TRBJ1-5; D may be TRBD1 (6 bases). V gave up 1 base and J gave up 2 bases, with 19 bases separating them. From germline, CDR1 is SGHTS and CDR2 YDEGEE. The CDR3 is 18 residues long. In DNA, the CDR3 is TGTGCCAGCAGCTTGTCAAAGAGGGGGGGTTCAGGCAATCAGCCCCAGCATTTT. Protein: CASSLSKRGGSGNQPQHF.

In this sample, this clone turned up a few times. V is TRBV2 and J is TRBJ1-4; weak D call: TRBD1 (5 bases). Germline V gives CDR1 SNHLY, CDR2 FYNNEI. The V end lost 1 base, the J end lost 5 bases, and 8 bases lay between the germline ends. The CDR3 contains 14 residues. The CDR3 spells CASSEGQRNEKLFF. CDR3 bases: TGTGCCAGCAGTGAAGGACAGAGAAATGAAAAACTGTTTTTT. Supplemented by reference TRBV2 and TRBJ1-4, the full variable domain reads EPEVTQTPSHQVTQMGQEVILRCVPISNHLYFYWYRQILGQKVEFLVSFYNNEISEKSEIFDDQFSVERPDGSNFTLKIRSTKLEDSAMYFCASSEGQRNEKLFFGSGTQLSVL.

V and J are TRBV9 and TRBJ1-5; the D gene is possibly TRBD1 (5 bases). The germline gives CDR1 SGDLS, CDR2 YYNGEE. This CDR3 has 15 residues. V lost 0 bases and J lost 7, with 14 bases in between. The CDR3 sequence: CASSVDGQGVQPQHF. As DNA, the CDR3 is TGTGCCAGCAGCGTAGATGGGCAGGGTGTCCAGCCCCAGCATTTT. Looking up the rest from reference TRBV9 and TRBJ1-5 gives the full variable domain: DSGVTQTPKHLITATGQRVTLRCSPRSGDLSVYWYQQSLDQGLQFLIQYYNGEERAKGNILERFSAQQFPDLHSELNLSSLELGDSALYFCASSVDGQGVQPQHFGDGTRLSIL.